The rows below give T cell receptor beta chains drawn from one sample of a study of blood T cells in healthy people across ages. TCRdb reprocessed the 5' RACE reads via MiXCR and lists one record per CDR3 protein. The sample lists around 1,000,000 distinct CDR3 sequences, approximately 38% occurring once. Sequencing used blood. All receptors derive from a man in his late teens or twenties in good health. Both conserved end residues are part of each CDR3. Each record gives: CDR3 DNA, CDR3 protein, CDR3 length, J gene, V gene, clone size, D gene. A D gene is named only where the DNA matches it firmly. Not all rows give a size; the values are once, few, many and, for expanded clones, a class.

TGTGCCAGCAACCAAGGACAGGAGAACACTGAAGCTTTCTTT,CASNQGQENTEAFF,14,TRBJ1-1,TRBV5-5,-,TRBD1
TGTGCCAGCAGTGCTACTAGCGGGGCTAGCACAGATACGCAGTATTTT,CASSATSGASTDTQYF,16,TRBJ2-3,TRBV2,-,TRBD2
TGTGCCAGTAGCCAGGGTGTCGAGGGCAATCAGCCCCAGCATTTT,CASSQGVEGNQPQHF,15,TRBJ1-5,TRBV19,many,-
TGTGCCAGCAGTCACGTGGGTAGCGGGTACGCGAACACCGGGGAGCTGTTTTTT,CASSHVGSGYANTGELFF,18,TRBJ2-2,TRBV3-1,-,TRBD2
TGTGCCAGCAGTCATCGCCAGGGGAACACTGAAGCTTTCTTT,CASSHRQGNTEAFF,14,TRBJ1-1,TRBV5-8,-,-
TGTGCCAGCAGCCCAACAGGGGCTCCTATTTACGAGCAGTACTTC,CASSPTGAPIYEQYF,15,TRBJ2-7,TRBV27,many,TRBD1
TGTGCCAGCAGCTTAGGCGGTCAGGGATTCGCTGAAGCTTTCTTT,CASSLGGQGFAEAFF,15,TRBJ1-1,TRBV7-2,-,-
TGTGCCAGCCTAAAAATGGGGTGGGAAGCTTTCTTT,CASLKMGWEAFF,12,TRBJ1-1,TRBV2,-,-
TGTGCCAGCAGTTTGGGACGGCGCCAAGAGACCCAGTACTTC,CASSLGRRQETQYF,14,TRBJ2-5,TRBV12-3/TRBV12-4,many,-
TGTGCCAGCCGTGGGGGGAATGAGCAGTACTTC,CASRGGNEQYF,11,TRBJ2-7,TRBV7-2,-,-
TGCAGTGCTAGCCGACAGTCATCCTATAATTCACCCCTCCACTTT,CSASRQSSYNSPLHF,15,TRBJ1-6,TRBV20-1,-,-
TGTGCCAGCAGCTTGGTAGGTTTTTCGACAGGGAGCGATGGCTACACCTTC,CASSLVGFSTGSDGYTF,17,TRBJ1-2,TRBV5-6,-,TRBD1
TGTGCCAGCTCACCACCGTGGGCAGCTTTCTCCGAGCAGTACTTC,CASSPPWAAFSEQYF,15,TRBJ2-7,TRBV18,-,-
TGTGCCAGCAGACCGACAGTCTTAGCCAAAAACATTCAGTACTTC,CASRPTVLAKNIQYF,15,TRBJ2-4,TRBV12-3/TRBV12-4,-,-
TGCAGTGCTAGACAGGGGGACGTCGTAGCTTTCTTT,CSARQGDVVAFF,12,TRBJ1-1,TRBV20-1,few,TRBD1
TGCAGTGCTAGAGATACCCGACTAGCGGGGGGCACCGGGGAGCTGTTTTTT,CSARDTRLAGGTGELFF,17,TRBJ2-2,TRBV20-1,-,TRBD2
TGTGCCAGCAGTTACTCCCCTGCAACTAATGAAAAACTGTTTTTT,CASSYSPATNEKLFF,15,TRBJ1-4,TRBV6-5,few,-
TGTGCCAGCAGCCCACAGCGGACGGGTGGCTACACCTTC,CASSPQRTGGYTF,13,TRBJ1-2,TRBV12-3/TRBV12-4,few,-
TGCGCCAGCAGCCAAGATCCCTCCGTTGGTACGCAGTATTTT,CASSQDPSVGTQYF,14,TRBJ2-3,TRBV4-3,few,-
TGCAGCGTTTCGACAGGGTCCAACTATGGCTACACCTTC,CSVSTGSNYGYTF,13,TRBJ1-2,TRBV29-1,-,TRBD1
TGTGCCAGCAGCCATGACAGGGGGCGTGAAAAACTGTTTTTT,CASSHDRGREKLFF,14,TRBJ1-4,TRBV27,few,TRBD1
TGTGCCAGCAGCTTGGTCAGGGGGAGCAATCAGCCCCAGCATTTT,CASSLVRGSNQPQHF,15,TRBJ1-5,TRBV5-5,-,TRBD1
TGCGCCAGCAGTTCGGACGGGGGCTATGGCTACACCTTC,CASSSDGGYGYTF,13,TRBJ1-2,TRBV5-1,-,-
TGCAGTGCTAGTAACGTGGGGTCACCCCTCCACTTT,CSASNVGSPLHF,12,TRBJ1-6,TRBV20-1,few,-
TGTGCTAGTGGTTCTTCAGGGGAAGAGACCCAGTACTTC,CASGSSGEETQYF,13,TRBJ2-5,TRBV12-5,few,-
TGCGCCAGCAGCTTTACAGGGCCTATAGAGGGAGAGACCCAGTACTTC,CASSFTGPIEGETQYF,16,TRBJ2-5,TRBV5-1,-,-
TGCAGTGCTAGCGGGGCACTGGAGGTGGCAGATACGCAGTATTTT,CSASGALEVADTQYF,15,TRBJ2-3,TRBV20-1,-,-
TGTGCCAGCAGTCCCGCCCCTAGCGGGGACCCCGGGGAGCTGTTTTTT,CASSPAPSGDPGELFF,16,TRBJ2-2,TRBV12-3/TRBV12-4,-,TRBD2
TGCAGCGTTGAAATGGACAGCCTATCCTACAATGAGCAGTTCTTC,CSVEMDSLSYNEQFF,15,TRBJ2-1,TRBV29-1,-,-
TGTGCCAGCAGTCAACGCTTCCGGACAGGGGGCCGACAAGAGACCCAGTTCTTC,CASSQRFRTGGRQETQFF,18,TRBJ2-1,TRBV28,-,TRBD1
TGCAGTGCTAGGGTCAGGGACTCTTATGGTTCACCCCTCCACTTT,CSARVRDSYGSPLHF,15,TRBJ1-6,TRBV20-1,-,-
TGCAATGCTATAACTGGACAGGGGGCCGATGGCTACACCTTC,CNAITGQGADGYTF,14,TRBJ1-2,TRBV20-1,once,TRBD1
TGCAGTGCTAGGCGGGGATCAGATGAGCAGTACTTC,CSARRGSDEQYF,12,TRBJ2-5,TRBV20-1,-,-